A selection of T cell receptor beta chains follows, all from one sample in a study of metastatic and nonmetastatic thyroid tumors. MiXCR re-clonotyped the PCR reads for TCRdb. The sample carries around 18,000 clones, about 33% recorded once. Sequenced: tumor tissue. The receptors derive from a male donor with papillary thyroid cancer or a benign thyroid nodule (not recorded which). Some clones in this sample may be carry-over from other donors' samples. The CDR3 runs from the conserved cysteine through the conserved F or W. The D gene is left open where the match is weak. Some rows have no size entry. The others give once, few or many, or a class for an expanded clone.

d_gene	v_gene	j_gene	abundance	CDR3nt	CDR3aa
NA	TRBV6-1	TRBJ1-1	medium-sized	TGTGCCAGCACCCTTCAGACTGAAGCTTTCTTT	CASTLQTEAFF
NA	TRBV19	TRBJ1-3	medium-sized	TGTGCCAGTATCCCCGACGTGGGGTTTGGAAACACCATATATTTT	CASIPDVGFGNTIYF
NA	TRBV19	TRBJ2-7	medium-sized	TGTGCCAGTAGTGCGGACTGGGGCTACGAGCAGTACTTC	CASSADWGYEQYF
NA	TRBV6-4	TRBJ2-2	medium-sized	TGTGCCAGCAGTGCGGGGAACACCGGGGAGCTGTTTTTT	CASSAGNTGELFF
NA	TRBV28	TRBJ1-2	NA	TGTGCCAGCAGTCCCCCCGAGCTCCGCTATGGCTACACCTTC	CASSPPELRYGYTF
NA	TRBV7-9	TRBJ2-7	NA	TGTGCCAGCAGCTTAGACGGAGGCCCTTCCTACGAGCAGTACTTC	CASSLDGGPSYEQYF
NA	TRBV4-1	TRBJ2-7	NA	TGCGCCAGCAGCCAAGAGGTTTCCGGGGGCTTCTACGAGCAGTACTTC	CASSQEVSGGFYEQYF
TRBD2	TRBV20-1	TRBJ2-1	many	TGCAGTGCCGCAAGAGCGGGAGGGCCACCCTCCTACAATGAGCAGTTCTTC	CSAARAGGPPSYNEQFF
NA	TRBV11-3	TRBJ2-7	NA	TGTGCCAGCAGCCTCGCAGAGACCGTCTCCTACGAGCAGTACTTC	CASSLAETVSYEQYF
NA	TRBV6-2/TRBV6-3	TRBJ2-5	NA	TGTGCCAGCAGTTACGCTCCAGGGCAAGAGACCCAGTACTTC	CASSYAPGQETQYF
NA	TRBV12-3/TRBV12-4	TRBJ2-3	medium-sized	TGTGCCAGCACCTTGAAGGGGGTAGATACGCAGTATTTT	CASTLKGVDTQYF
TRBD1	TRBV19	TRBJ1-2	medium-sized	TGTGCCAGTAGTACACCCCGGACAGGGTGGTATGGCTACACCTTC	CASSTPRTGWYGYTF
TRBD2	TRBV20-1	TRBJ2-2	many	TGCAGTGCTAGAGATCTCGGGGGGGGAGACACCGGGGAGCTGTTTTTT	CSARDLGGGDTGELFF
TRBD1	TRBV5-4	TRBJ1-2	many	TGTGCCAGCAGCCCATGGACAGGGGCCTATGGCTACACCTTC	CASSPWTGAYGYTF
TRBD1	TRBV20-1	TRBJ1-1	NA	TGCAGTGCTAGGGATCCCGGACAGGGAAACACTGAAGCTTTCTTT	CSARDPGQGNTEAFF
NA	TRBV6-1	TRBJ2-7	NA	TGTGCCAGCAGCCGAGGACCAAGCATTACATACGAGCAGTACTTC	CASSRGPSITYEQYF
NA	TRBV3-1	TRBJ2-5	many	TGTGCCAGTAGGGGCCAAGAGACCCAGTACTTC	CASRGQETQYF
NA	TRBV6-1	TRBJ2-7	many	TGTGCCAGCAGTGAAGCGGAAGATCAGGGCTACGAGCAGTACTTC	CASSEAEDQGYEQYF
NA	TRBV5-6	TRBJ1-1	many	TGTGCCAGCAGCTGGGCGACAGGGAACACTGAAGCTTTCTTT	CASSWATGNTEAFF
NA	TRBV2	TRBJ2-1	NA	TGTGCCAGCAGTGAGTTAGCAGGTACCTACAATGAGCAGTTCTTC	CASSELAGTYNEQFF
NA	TRBV19	TRBJ2-3	NA	TGTGACAGTAAGGTCGGAGATCATAGCACAGATACGCAGTATTTT	CDSKVGDHSTDTQYF
NA	TRBV20-1	TRBJ1-6	few	TGCAGTGCCTGTCAAGTGCTCGGGACACCACTCCACTTT	CSACQVLGTPLHF
TRBD1	TRBV6-6	TRBJ1-1	many	TGTGCCAGCAGTTACTCTACGGGACAGGGCGGGGAAGCTTTCTTT	CASSYSTGQGGEAFF
TRBD2	TRBV6-1	TRBJ2-1	few	TGTGCCAGCAGGAGTAGCGGGAGTCGCGATGAGCAGTTCTTC	CASRSSGSRDEQFF
NA	TRBV27	TRBJ2-5	many	TGTGCCAGTCTCCTAGGGGCCCAAGAGACCCAGTACTTC	CASLLGAQETQYF
NA	TRBV28	TRBJ1-4	few	TGTGCCAGCAGTTTATGGTCAGGGAGTAATGAAAAACTGTTTTTT	CASSLWSGSNEKLFF
NA	TRBV2	TRBJ1-5	medium-sized	TGTGCCAGCAGTGAGAATCTGGGATACAGCAATCAGCCCCAGCATTTT	CASSENLGYSNQPQHF
NA	TRBV7-6	TRBJ1-5	many	TGTGCCAGCAGCCTAACGTCGGGGGGCAATCAGCCCCAGCATTTT	CASSLTSGGNQPQHF
NA	TRBV3-1	TRBJ2-1	NA	TGTGCCAGCAGCCAAGTGGCAGGGAACTCATTCAATGGGCAGTTCTTC	CASSQVAGNSFNGQFF
NA	TRBV20-1	TRBJ1-2	NA	TGCAGTGCAAAACAGGGTCCCGGGCATGGCTACACCTTC	CSAKQGPGHGYTF
NA	TRBV11-2	TRBJ1-1	many	TGTGCCAGCAGCTTATCTTTGGGCTCGAACACTGAAGCTTTCTTT	CASSLSLGSNTEAFF
NA	TRBV29-1	TRBJ2-7	NA	TGCAGCGCCCTTACAGGGCACGGCTACGAGCAGTACTTC	CSALTGHGYEQYF
NA	TRBV6-2/TRBV6-3	TRBJ2-7	NA	TGTGCCAGCACTGGACAGTCCTACGAGCAGTACTTC	CASTGQSYEQYF
TRBD2	TRBV28	TRBJ2-7	NA	TGTGCCAGCAGGCGCTTGGGACTATCCGGAGGAGGTTCCTACGAGCAGTACTTC	CASRRLGLSGGGSYEQYF
NA	TRBV7-2	TRBJ2-7	large	TGTGCCAGCAGCTTAGCTGGTAGGAGTATTGGAGTCAGAACCTACGAGCAGTACTTC	CASSLAGRSIGVRTYEQYF
NA	TRBV19	TRBJ1-2	medium-sized	TGTGCCAGTAGTACAACTCCGACGGATTCCTATGGCTACACCTTC	CASSTTPTDSYGYTF
NA	TRBV20-1	TRBJ2-7	NA	TGCAGTGCTAGAGATGGCACGGGGCCCGACGAGCAGTACTTC	CSARDGTGPDEQYF
NA	TRBV20-1	TRBJ1-5	many	TGCAGTGCTAGAGAGGCCAGCAATCAGCCCCAGCATTTT	CSAREASNQPQHF
TRBD1	TRBV6-5	TRBJ1-4	few	TGTGCCAGCAGTTACTCCGACAGGGGAAAACTGTTTTTT	CASSYSDRGKLFF
NA	TRBV5-6	TRBJ2-3	many	TGTGCCAGCAGCTGGACACTGGATACGCAGTATTTT	CASSWTLDTQYF
NA	TRBV24-1	TRBJ1-6	many	TGTGCCACCTGCCTCACGGGAGGTTCACCCCTCCACTTT	CATCLTGGSPLHF
NA	TRBV30	TRBJ2-5	few	TGTGCCTGGAGTGTAGATAGCGCTGAAGAGACCCAGTACTTC	CAWSVDSAEETQYF
NA	TRBV7-2	TRBJ2-2	few	TGTGCCAGCAGCCGAAGTACCGGGGAGCTGTTTTTT	CASSRSTGELFF